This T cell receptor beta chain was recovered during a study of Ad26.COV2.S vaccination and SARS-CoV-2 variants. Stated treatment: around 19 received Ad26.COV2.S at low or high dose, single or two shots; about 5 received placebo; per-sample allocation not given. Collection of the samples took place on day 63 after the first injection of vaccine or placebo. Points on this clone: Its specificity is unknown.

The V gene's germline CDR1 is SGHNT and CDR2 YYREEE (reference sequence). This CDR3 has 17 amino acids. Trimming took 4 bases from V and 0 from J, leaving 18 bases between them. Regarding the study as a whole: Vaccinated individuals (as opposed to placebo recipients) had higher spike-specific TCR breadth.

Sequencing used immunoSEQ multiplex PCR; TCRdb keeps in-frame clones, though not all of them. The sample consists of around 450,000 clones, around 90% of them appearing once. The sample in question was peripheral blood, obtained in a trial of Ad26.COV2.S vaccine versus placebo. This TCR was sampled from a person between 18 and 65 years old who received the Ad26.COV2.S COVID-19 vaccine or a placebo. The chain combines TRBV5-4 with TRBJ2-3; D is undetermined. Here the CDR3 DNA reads TGTGCCAGCAGCCCGGTGGGCCGGTCGGGCAGCACAGATACGCAGTATTTT. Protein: CASSPVGRSGSTDTQYF.